This TCR beta chain was captured by sequencing in a study of early T cells in non-severe SARS-CoV-2 infection. From germline, CDR1 is MGHRA and CDR2 YSYEKL. V lost 0 bases and J lost 0, with 13 bases in between. The CDR3 loop spans 17 amino acids. Many counts were recorded for this clonotype. TCRdb fed the 5' RACE reads into MiXCR, producing one record per CDR3 protein. The sample yields about 66,000 distinct CDR3 sequences, approximately 8.3% seen once. The sample consisted of whole blood. The rearrangement joins TRBV4-1 to TRBJ2-3; tentative D call: TRBD2 (5 bases). The sequence derives from an adult who was a healthcare worker with PCR-confirmed SARS-CoV-2 infection or an uninfected control (not recorded which). The DNA for the CDR3 is TGCGCCAGCAGCCAAGATTTCGCGGGCCCTAGCACAGATACGCAGTATTTT. It encodes CASSQDFAGPSTDTQYF.